This is a list of T cell receptor beta chains from one sample in a study of blood T cell repertoires in COVID-19. The repertoire was sequenced with immunoSEQ multiplex PCR; TCRdb's copy has only in-frame clones and lacks some. This table holds 110,000 to 150,000 clones, around 87% found once. The source material was peripheral blood. The receptors derive from a human donor in a cohort sampled during active COVID-19. Both conserved end residues are part of each CDR3. D genes are given only for firm matches. The size of a clone is reported for some rows only, either as once, few or many, or as a class for expanded clones.

size: .
V: TRBV27
J: TRBJ1-1
D: .
CDR3: CASRRRGNTEAFF
DNA: TGTGCCAGCAGGCGTAGGGGGAACACTGAAGCTTTCTTT

size: .
V: TRBV5-1
J: TRBJ2-7
D: .
CDR3: CASSLGGVPTEQYF
DNA: TGCGCCAGCAGCTTGGGGGGGGTTCCTACCGAGCAGTACTTC

size: .
V: TRBV28
J: TRBJ1-5
D: .
CDR3: CASSFLGNQPQHF
DNA: TGTGCCAGCAGTTTCTTAGGCAATCAGCCCCAGCATTTT

size: .
V: TRBV27
J: TRBJ2-6
D: .
CDR3: CASSLSPIRGSGANVLTF
DNA: TGTGCCAGCAGTTTATCCCCGATCAGGGGTTCTGGGGCCAACGTCCTGACTTTC

size: .
V: TRBV19
J: TRBJ1-5
D: .
CDR3: CASSIGRIYSNQPQHF
DNA: TGTGCCAGTAGTATCGGGAGGATTTATAGCAATCAGCCCCAGCATTTT

size: .
V: TRBV30
J: TRBJ1-1
D: .
CDR3: CAWESVGRAEAFF
DNA: TGTGCCTGGGAGAGTGTAGGGAGGGCTGAAGCTTTCTTT

size: .
V: TRBV6-2/TRBV6-3
J: TRBJ1-6
D: .
CDR3: CASSPATPGSPLHF
DNA: TGTGCCAGCAGCCCGGCGACCCCGGGTTCACCCCTCCACTTT

size: once
V: TRBV9
J: TRBJ2-7
D: .
CDR3: CASSPRTVQHVSYEQYF
DNA: TGTGCCAGCAGCCCCCGGACAGTCCAGCATGTAAGCTACGAGCAGTACTTC

size: .
V: TRBV4-1
J: TRBJ1-1
D: TRBD1
CDR3: CVSSHIGTGRYTEAFF
DNA: TGCGTCAGCAGCCACATTGGGACAGGGAGATACACTGAAGCTTTCTTT

size: once
V: TRBV14
J: TRBJ1-3
D: TRBD1
CDR3: CASSQERGTGGHTIYF
DNA: TGTGCCAGCAGCCAAGAACGAGGGACAGGGGGCCACACCATATATTTT

size: .
V: TRBV2
J: TRBJ2-7
D: .
CDR3: CASSPGESYEQYF
DNA: TGTGCCAGCAGCCCGGGGGAGTCCTACGAGCAGTACTTC

size: .
V: TRBV7-3
J: TRBJ1-2
D: TRBD1
CDR3: CASSLNPGGDGYTF
DNA: TGTGCCAGCAGCTTAAACCCAGGGGGCGATGGCTACACCTTC

size: .
V: TRBV5-1
J: TRBJ2-7
D: .
CDR3: CASSLPDKAYEQYF
DNA: TGCGCCAGCAGCTTACCGGACAAGGCCTACGAGCAGTACTTC

size: .
V: TRBV5-1
J: TRBJ1-6
D: .
CDR3: CASSLEPTGQINSPLHF
DNA: TGCGCCAGCAGCTTAGAGCCAACGGGACAAATTAATTCACCCCTCCACTTT

size: few
V: TRBV14
J: TRBJ1-5
D: .
CDR3: CASSQDQQPQHF
DNA: TGTGCCAGCAGCCAAGATCAACAGCCCCAGCATTTT

size: .
V: TRBV5-5
J: TRBJ2-5
D: .
CDR3: CASIPAGDKETQYF
DNA: TGTGCCAGCATCCCCGCCGGGGATAAAGAGACCCAGTACTTC

size: .
V: TRBV9
J: TRBJ2-2
D: .
CDR3: CASSPNDGELFF
DNA: TGTGCCAGCAGCCCTAATGACGGGGAGCTGTTTTTT

size: .
V: TRBV6-6
J: TRBJ2-7
D: TRBD1
CDR3: CASRSEAGQGDYEQYF
DNA: TGTGCCAGCAGATCTGAGGCGGGCCAGGGGGACTACGAGCAGTACTTC

size: .
V: TRBV4-1
J: TRBJ1-4
D: .
CDR3: CASSQEPPDSTHEKLFF
DNA: TGCGCCAGCAGCCAAGAGCCCCCGGACTCAACCCATGAAAAACTGTTTTTT

size: .
V: TRBV11-3
J: TRBJ2-7
D: TRBD2
CDR3: CASSPPMLREDPSTYEQYF
DNA: TGTGCCAGCAGCCCCCCCATGTTGCGGGAGGACCCCTCTACCTACGAGCAGTACTTC

size: .
V: TRBV12-5
J: TRBJ2-5
D: TRBD1
CDR3: CASGFETGALYQETQYF
DNA: TGTGCTAGTGGTTTCGAGACAGGGGCCTTGTACCAAGAGACCCAGTACTTC

size: .
V: TRBV7-8
J: TRBJ1-1
D: .
CDR3: CASSLAAGENTEAFF
DNA: TGTGCCAGCAGCCTTGCGGCGGGAGAGAACACTGAAGCTTTCTTT

size: .
V: TRBV30
J: TRBJ2-5
D: .
CDR3: CAWDRGTRGQETQYF
DNA: TGTGCCTGGGACCGGGGGACCCGGGGACAAGAGACCCAGTACTTC

size: .
V: TRBV19
J: TRBJ2-1
D: .
CDR3: CASSIGPGGQSSYNEQFF
DNA: TGTGCCAGTAGTATAGGGCCGGGGGGACAAAGCTCCTACAATGAGCAGTTCTTC

size: .
V: TRBV28
J: TRBJ2-6
D: .
CDR3: CASSVPQGSGANVLTF
DNA: TGTGCCAGCAGTGTACCACAGGGATCTGGGGCCAACGTCCTGACTTTC

size: .
V: TRBV18
J: TRBJ2-1
D: TRBD1
CDR3: CASSPRQGVYNEQFF
DNA: TGTGCCAGCTCACCGAGACAGGGTGTCTACAATGAGCAGTTCTTC

size: once
V: TRBV2
J: TRBJ1-6
D: .
CDR3: CASSDSGLHNSPLHF
DNA: TGTGCCAGCAGTGACTCAGGGCTTCATAATTCACCCCTCCACTTT

size: few
V: TRBV28
J: TRBJ1-2
D: .
CDR3: CASSINYGYTF
DNA: TGTGCCAGCAGTATAAACTATGGCTACACCTTC

size: .
V: TRBV3-1/TRBV3-2
J: TRBJ2-1
D: TRBD2
CDR3: CASSQLTSGGAMEQFF
DNA: TGTGCCAGCAGCCAGCTTACTAGCGGGGGGGCCATGGAGCAGTTCTTC

size: .
V: TRBV28
J: TRBJ1-1
D: .
CDR3: CASSSADYTEAFF
DNA: TGTGCCAGCAGTTCCGCCGACTACACTGAAGCTTTCTTT

size: .
V: TRBV4-1
J: TRBJ2-2
D: .
CDR3: CASSQGEGAGELFF
DNA: TGCGCCAGCAGCCAAGGGGAGGGGGCCGGGGAGCTGTTTTTT

size: .
V: TRBV6-5
J: TRBJ2-7
D: TRBD2
CDR3: CASSYASGVEQYF
DNA: TGTGCCAGCAGTTACGCTAGCGGTGTCGAGCAGTACTTC

size: .
V: TRBV19
J: TRBJ2-1
D: TRBD1
CDR3: CASSIGRGTLLNNEQFF
DNA: TGTGCCAGTAGTATAGGCAGGGGGACCCTACTCAACAATGAGCAGTTCTTC

size: .
V: TRBV28
J: TRBJ2-3
D: .
CDR3: CASRAGSTDTQYF
DNA: TGTGCCAGCAGGGCAGGAAGCACAGATACGCAGTATTTT

size: .
V: TRBV4-1
J: TRBJ2-3
D: .
CDR3: CASSQALRDTDTQYF
DNA: TGCGCCAGCAGCCAGGCGTTGCGGGACACAGATACGCAGTATTTT

size: .
V: TRBV7-3
J: TRBJ2-1
D: TRBD2
CDR3: CASSLIAGGVYNEQFF
DNA: TGTGCCAGCAGCTTAATAGCGGGAGGAGTCTACAATGAGCAGTTCTTC

size: few
V: TRBV7-8
J: TRBJ2-2
D: .
CDR3: CASSSVRGYTGELFF
DNA: TGTGCCAGCAGCTCGGTTAGGGGCTACACCGGGGAGCTGTTTTTT

size: few
V: TRBV28
J: TRBJ1-5
D: .
CDR3: CATAEGRQPQHF
DNA: TGTGCCACCGCGGAGGGCCGGCAGCCCCAGCATTTT

size: .
V: TRBV6-5
J: TRBJ2-2
D: .
CDR3: CASSYLAEPNTGELFF
DNA: TGTGCCAGCAGTTACTTAGCGGAACCGAACACCGGGGAGCTGTTTTTT

size: .
V: TRBV2
J: TRBJ2-2
D: .
CDR3: CASRIGPGELFF
DNA: TGTGCCAGCAGAATTGGGCCCGGGGAGCTGTTTTTT

size: .
V: TRBV5-1
J: TRBJ2-5
D: TRBD2
CDR3: CASSPGAGGQETQYF
DNA: TGCGCCAGCAGTCCTGGAGCGGGGGGACAAGAGACCCAGTACTTC

size: .
V: TRBV18
J: TRBJ1-4
D: .
CDR3: CASSPRTEEKLFF
DNA: TGTGCCAGCTCACCCCGTACAGAGGAAAAACTGTTTTTT

size: once
V: TRBV27
J: TRBJ2-7
D: TRBD2
CDR3: CASSLSKGTTSYEQYF
DNA: TGTGCCAGCAGTTTATCTAAAGGGACTACCTCCTACGAGCAGTACTTC

size: .
V: TRBV2
J: TRBJ2-3
D: .
CDR3: CASSQGADTQYF
DNA: TGTGCCAGCAGTCAGGGTGCGGATACGCAGTATTTT

size: once
V: TRBV3-1/TRBV3-2
J: TRBJ2-5
D: TRBD2
CDR3: CASSQGIRGLAGLGQETQYF
DNA: TGTGCCAGCAGCCAAGGCATTAGGGGACTAGCGGGGTTGGGGCAAGAGACCCAGTACTTC

size: .
V: TRBV2
J: TRBJ2-7
D: TRBD1
CDR3: CASTVDRGHEQYF
DNA: TGTGCCAGCACGGTGGACAGGGGCCACGAGCAGTACTTC

size: .
V: TRBV5-1
J: TRBJ2-1
D: TRBD2
CDR3: CASSLGSSGRVSAQFF
DNA: TGCGCCAGCAGCTTGGGGTCTAGCGGGAGGGTTTCTGCGCAGTTCTTC

size: .
V: TRBV18
J: TRBJ1-1
D: TRBD1
CDR3: CASSPGYRGPASLNTEAFF
DNA: TGTGCCAGCTCACCAGGGTACAGGGGCCCGGCGTCGCTGAACACTGAAGCTTTCTTT

size: .
V: TRBV13
J: TRBJ2-1
D: TRBD2
CDR3: CASSLGTGGNEQFF
DNA: TGTGCCAGCAGCTTGGGGACGGGGGGCAATGAGCAGTTCTTC

size: .
V: TRBV2
J: TRBJ1-2
D: .
CDR3: CASILDRSYGYTF
DNA: TGTGCCAGCATCCTCGACAGGAGCTATGGCTACACCTTC

size: .
V: TRBV4-1
J: TRBJ2-2
D: .
CDR3: CASSQDRYTGELFF
DNA: TGCGCCAGCAGCCAGGACAGATACACCGGGGAGCTGTTTTTT

size: .
V: TRBV3-1/TRBV3-2
J: TRBJ2-7
D: TRBD2
CDR3: CASSLGLAASYEQYF
DNA: TGTGCCAGCAGCCTCGGACTAGCCGCGTCCTACGAGCAGTACTTC

size: .
V: TRBV29-1
J: TRBJ2-7
D: .
CDR3: CSVSRGSGAYEQYF
DNA: TGCAGCGTTTCCCGGGGTAGCGGAGCCTACGAGCAGTACTTC

size: .
V: TRBV27
J: TRBJ2-7
D: TRBD1
CDR3: CASRWGQGSGEQYF
DNA: TGTGCCAGCAGGTGGGGACAGGGCTCGGGCGAGCAGTACTTC

size: .
V: TRBV5-4
J: TRBJ2-1
D: TRBD2
CDR3: CASRRLAGSGEQFF
DNA: TGTGCCAGCAGACGACTAGCGGGAAGTGGTGAGCAGTTCTTC